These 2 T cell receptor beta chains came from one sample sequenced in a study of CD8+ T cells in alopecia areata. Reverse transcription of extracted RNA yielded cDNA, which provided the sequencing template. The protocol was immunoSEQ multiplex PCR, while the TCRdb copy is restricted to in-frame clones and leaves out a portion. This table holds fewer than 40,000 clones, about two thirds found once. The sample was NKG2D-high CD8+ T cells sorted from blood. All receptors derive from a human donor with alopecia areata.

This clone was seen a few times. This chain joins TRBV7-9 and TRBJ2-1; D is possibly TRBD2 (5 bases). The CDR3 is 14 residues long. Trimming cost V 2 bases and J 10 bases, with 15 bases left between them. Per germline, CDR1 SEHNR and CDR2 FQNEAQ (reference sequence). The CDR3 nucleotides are TGTGCCAGCAGCTTATATCAGGCGGGCGGGGAGCAGTTCTTC. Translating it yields CASSLYQAGGEQFF.

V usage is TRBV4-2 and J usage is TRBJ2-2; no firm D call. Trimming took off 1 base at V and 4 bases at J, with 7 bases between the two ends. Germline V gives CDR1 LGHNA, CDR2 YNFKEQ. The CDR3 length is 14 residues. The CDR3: CASSQGPTTGELFF. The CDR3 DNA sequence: TGTGCCAGCAGCCAAGGGCCAACCACCGGGGAGCTGTTTTTT.